Presented here are 11 T cell receptor beta chains from one specimen sequenced in a study of Tregs in tolerant kidney transplant recipients. Sequencing used immunoSEQ multiplex PCR; TCRdb keeps in-frame clones, though not all of them. Its table lists roughly 50,000 clones. Sample: CD4+ T cells from blood, taken before the transplant. The receptors shown here come from a human donor who received a combined kidney and bone marrow transplant.

To note about this clone: Read coverage stops 3 residues before the CDR3 terminus; the germline J gene supplies the remainder. This chain links TRBV6-2 or TRBV6-3 with TRBJ2-7; D is ambiguous. CDR3 length: 14 amino acids. V was shortened by 0 bases and J by 0 bases, with 6 bases between the two germline ends. From germline, CDR1 is MNHEY and CDR2 SVGEGT. CDR3 region: CASSYSPTSYEQYF. CDR3 bases read: TGTGCCAGCAGTTACTCGCCTACCTCCTACGAG.

As to this clone: The read terminates 3 residues before the CDR3 end, so the remaining end is supplied by the germline J gene. The rearrangement joins TRBV19 to TRBJ1-1; perhaps TRBD1 as D (6 bases). The CDR3 is 13 residues long. The germline CDR1 and CDR2 sequences are LNHDA and SQIVND (reference sequence). V lost 10 bases and J lost 4, with 16 bases in between. CDR3 sequence reads: CAISQGLGTEAFF. CDR3 DNA (partial): TGTGCCATTTCACAGGGCCTCGGCACTGAA.

The sequenced CDR3 bases are TGTGCCAGTAACATCCAGGGGGCTCTGGGCACCGGGGAG. Translating it yields CASNIQGALGTGE. The whole CDR3 protein reads CASNIQGALGTGELFF. The chain couples TRBV19 to TRBJ2-2, with 8 nucleotides matching TRBD1. The read stops 3 residues short of the end of the CDR3; the missing end is completed from the germline J gene. Germline-derived CDR1 and CDR2 are LNHDA and SQIVND (reference sequence). CDR3 length: 16 amino acids. J lost 4 bases, V lost 7 bases, and 11 bases had no gene match. Looking up the rest from reference TRBV19 and TRBJ2-2 gives the full variable domain: DGGITQSPKYLFRKEGQNVTLSCEQNLNHDAMYWYRQDPGQGLRLIYYSQIVNDFQKGDIAEGYSVSREKKESFPLTVTSAQKNPTAFYLCASNIQGALGTGELFFGEGSRLTVL.

Remarks on this clone: From the germline J gene comes the end of the CDR3, since the read stops 3 residues before it. The gene calls are TRBV7-3 and TRBJ2-2, with D tentatively TRBD2 (6 bases). Trimming took off 1 base at V and 5 bases at J, with 26 bases between the two ends. Germline-derived CDR1 and CDR2 are SGHTA and FQGTGA. The CDR3 sequence is 20 residues long. CDR3 DNA (partial): TGTGCCAGCAGCTTAAGGTCCCCCGCGGGGCCGTTGAGGGAGACCGGGGAG. The encoded protein is CASSLRSPAGPLRETGE. The entire CDR3 protein is CASSLRSPAGPLRETGELFF.

Remarks on this clone: The sequence runs out 3 residues before the end of the CDR3; the remainder is reconstructed from the germline J gene. The chain couples TRBV30 to TRBJ1-1; tentatively, D is TRBD1 (6 bases). Germline CDR1 reads GTSNPN; CDR2 reads SVGIG (reference sequence). The CDR3 totals 13 residues. CDR3 in amino acids: CAWRETGSREAFF. Incomplete CDR3 DNA: TGTGCCTGGAGGGAAACAGGGAGCCGCGAA.

For this clone: Sequencing ends 3 residues short of the CDR3 end; the germline J gene provides the rest. This chain joins TRBV20-1 and TRBJ2-1, with 8 bases aligning to TRBD1. CDR1 is DFQATT and CDR2 is SNEGSKA in the germline V gene (reference sequence). With 6 bases clipped from V and 9 bases from J, the junction kept 7 bases outside the gene matches. This CDR3 has 12 residues. Partial CDR3 DNA: TGCAGTGCCCACGACAGGGGCGGTGAG. It codes for CSAHDRGGE. The whole CDR3 reads CSAHDRGGEQFF.

Concerning this clone: The sequence runs out 3 residues before the end of the CDR3; the remainder is reconstructed from the germline J gene. This chain joins TRBV5-6 and TRBJ2-5, with a tentative D call TRBD1 (6 bases). The CDR3 has 15 amino acids. V was trimmed by 1 base and J by 2 bases, leaving 12 bases between them. CDR1 is SGHDT and CDR2 is YYEEEE in the germline V gene. The CDR3 here is CASSLLVGQQETQYF. CDR3 DNA (partial): TGTGCCAGCAGCTTGCTAGTAGGACAGCAAGAGACC.

In regard to this clone: From the germline J gene comes the end of the CDR3, since the read stops 3 residues before it. This rearrangement joins TRBV6-2 or TRBV6-3 to TRBJ2-2; 11 bases align to TRBD2. This CDR3 has 17 amino acids. The germline gives CDR1 MNHEY, CDR2 SVGEGT. J lost 5 bases, V lost 6 bases, and 11 bases had no gene match. CDR3 residues: CASRPLAGAFFTGELFF. The covered CDR3 bases are TGTGCCAGCAGGCCACTAGCGGGAGCGTTCTTTACCGGGGAG.

Concerning this clone itself: The CDR3 is cut off 3 residues early in the read; its end comes from the germline J gene. The chain recombines TRBV5-1 with TRBJ2-5, with D possibly TRBD2 on 7 matching bases. V was clipped by 4 bases and J by 4 bases, with 11 bases between them. CDR3 length: 13 amino acids. Per germline, CDR1 SGHRS and CDR2 YFSETQ. The chain's CDR3 is CASSGGAGETQYF. The DNA read from the CDR3 is TGCGCCAGCAGCGGGGGGGCAGGAGAGACC.

Comment on this clone: With the read ending 3 residues before the CDR3 end, the germline J gene is used to fill in that end. The V gene is TRBV18, the J gene TRBJ1-5; the D gene is possibly TRBD1 (6 bases). The V and J ends lost 8 bases and 1 base respectively, with 9 bases between them. Germline V CDR1 and CDR2: KGHSH, LQKENI. This CDR3 is built from 13 residues. The CDR3: CASSRGSNQPQHF. Incomplete CDR3 DNA: TGTGCCAGCAGCAGGGGAAGCAATCAGCCC.

Comments on this clone: The read finishes 3 residues shy of the CDR3 end, and the germline J gene is used to complete it. The chain has TRBV19 and TRBJ2-7; D perhaps matches TRBD1 (6 bases). Looked up from germline, CDR1 is LNHDA and CDR2 is SQIVND (reference sequence). CDR3 length: 16 residues. V lost 7 bases, J lost 2 bases, and 21 bases lay in between. The CDR3 is CASTPSGTSTPYEQYF. The CDR3 bases that were read are TGTGCCAGTACCCCGTCCGGGACATCTACTCCCTACGAG. The full variable domain, rest sourced from reference TRBV19 and TRBJ2-7, is DGGITQSPKYLFRKEGQNVTLSCEQNLNHDAMYWYRQDPGQGLRLIYYSQIVNDFQKGDIAEGYSVSREKKESFPLTVTSAQKNPTAFYLCASTPSGTSTPYEQYFGPGTRLTVT.